One TCR beta chain is described in this entry. Its antigen is unidentified. This sample is part of a study of Ad26.COV2.S vaccination and SARS-CoV-2 variants. Described treatment: roughly 20 received Ad26.COV2.S at low or high dose, single or two shots; about five received placebo; per-sample allocation not given. After the first vaccine or placebo injection, samples were drawn on day 63. It was Wuhan-strain SARS-CoV-2 spike that the Ad26 vaccine vector expressed. This table comes from immunoSEQ multiplex PCR, and its TCRdb copy is limited to in-frame clones, with some not included. In the table there are hundreds of thousands of clones, approximately 86% of which are singletons. Overall study findings and caveats: Once vaccination had occurred, spike-specific CD8+ and CD4+ T cell responses reportedly showed substantial breadth.

Trimming cost V 3 bases and J 2 bases; bases outside gene matches: 7. CDR3 length: 17 amino acids. The germline V gene has CDR1 KGHSH and CDR2 LQKENI. The sample was peripheral blood, taken in a trial of Ad26.COV2.S vaccine versus placebo. This receptor was identified in a person between 18 and 65 years old who received the Ad26.COV2.S COVID-19 vaccine or a placebo. This chain uses TRBV18 with TRBJ2-5; the match to TRBD2 covers 12 bases. The CDR3 DNA reads as TGTGCCAGCTCACCGCTCACTAGCGGGGGGCGACAAGAGACCCAGTACTTC. It specifies CASSPLTSGGRQETQYF.